This TCR beta chain was sequenced in a study of prognosis after radiotherapy for stage I lung cancer. CDR3 length equals 15 residues. The trim removed 5 bases at V and 0 bases at J, leaving 7 bases unmatched. Germline CDR1 reads SGHNT; CDR2 reads YENEEA. This clonotype was seen ten or more times. Its antigen is as yet unknown. Template was genomic DNA; TCR beta CDR3 amplified in two multiplex PCR rounds. For every TRBV and TRBJ gene, a specific primer was used in first-round PCR. TCRdb re-analysed the multiplex PCR reads in MiXCR, keeping a single row per CDR3 protein. This sample carries roughly 23,000 distinct CDR3 sequences, approximately 45% of them seen once, and the ten largest clones take 25% to 35%. Study-wide results and limits: Unique TCR clone counts went down once patients had stereotactic body radiation therapy, median about 10,000 versus 6,900. Reportedly, TRBV and TRBJ gene usage varied with metastasis presence.

Sample: PBMCs, taken before or after stereotactic body radiation therapy (not recorded which). V gene TRBV11-3 combines with J gene TRBJ2-7, with 7 bases identical to TRBD2. The source is a donor over 45 with non-small cell lung cancer. This CDR3 reads CASSRRGGSSYEQYF. CDR3 nucleotides: TGTGCCAGCAGCCGACGGGGCGGGAGCTCCTACGAGCAGTACTTC.